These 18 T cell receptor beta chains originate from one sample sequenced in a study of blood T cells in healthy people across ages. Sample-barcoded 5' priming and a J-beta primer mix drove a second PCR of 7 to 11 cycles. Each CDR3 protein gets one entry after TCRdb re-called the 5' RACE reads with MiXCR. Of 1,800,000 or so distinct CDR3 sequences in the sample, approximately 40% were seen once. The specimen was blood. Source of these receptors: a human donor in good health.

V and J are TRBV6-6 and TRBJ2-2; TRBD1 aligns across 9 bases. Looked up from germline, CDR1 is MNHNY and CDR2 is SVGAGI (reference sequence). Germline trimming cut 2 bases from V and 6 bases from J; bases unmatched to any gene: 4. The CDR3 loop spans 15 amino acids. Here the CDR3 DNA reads TGTGCCAGCAGTTACCTGGGACAGGGAGCCGGGGAGCTGTTTTTT. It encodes CASSYLGQGAGELFF.

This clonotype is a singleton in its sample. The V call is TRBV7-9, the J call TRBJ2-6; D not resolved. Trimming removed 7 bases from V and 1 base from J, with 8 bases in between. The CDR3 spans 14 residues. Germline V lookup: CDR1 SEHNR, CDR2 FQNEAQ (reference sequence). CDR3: CASTSISGANVLTF. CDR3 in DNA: TGTGCCAGCACGAGTATTTCTGGGGCCAACGTCCTGACTTTC.

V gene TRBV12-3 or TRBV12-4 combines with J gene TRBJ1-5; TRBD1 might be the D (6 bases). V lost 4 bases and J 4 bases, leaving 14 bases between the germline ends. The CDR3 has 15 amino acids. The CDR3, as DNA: TGTGCCAGCAGTTCCCGGACAGAGAAAAATCAGCCCCAGCATTTT. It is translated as CASSSRTEKNQPQHF.

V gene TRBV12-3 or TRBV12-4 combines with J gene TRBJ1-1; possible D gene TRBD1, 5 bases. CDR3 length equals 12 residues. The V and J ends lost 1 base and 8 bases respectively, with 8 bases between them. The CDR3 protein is CASSLDAGEAFF. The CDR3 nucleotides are TGTGCCAGCAGTTTAGATGCAGGGGAAGCTTTCTTT.

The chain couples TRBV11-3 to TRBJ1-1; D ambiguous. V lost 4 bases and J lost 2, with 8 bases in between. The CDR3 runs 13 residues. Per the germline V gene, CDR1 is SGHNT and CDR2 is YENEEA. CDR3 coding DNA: TGTGCCAGCAGCTCCCTCTTTAACACTGAAGCTTTCTTT. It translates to CASSSLFNTEAFF.

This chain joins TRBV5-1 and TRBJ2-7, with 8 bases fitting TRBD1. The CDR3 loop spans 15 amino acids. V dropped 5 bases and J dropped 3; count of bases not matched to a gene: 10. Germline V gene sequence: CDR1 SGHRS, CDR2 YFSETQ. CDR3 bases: TGCGCCAGCAGTTCAACAGGGGGTAGAATCTACGAGCAGTACTTC. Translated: CASSSTGGRIYEQYF.

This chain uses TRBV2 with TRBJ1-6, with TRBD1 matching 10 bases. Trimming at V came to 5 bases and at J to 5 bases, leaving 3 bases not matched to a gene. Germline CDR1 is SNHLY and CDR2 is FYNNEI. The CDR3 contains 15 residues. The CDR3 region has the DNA TGTGCCAGCAGTAGAGGACAGGGGGATAATTCACCCCTCCACTTT. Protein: CASSRGQGDNSPLHF.

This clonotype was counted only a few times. The CDR3 protein is CASSPPGWGGYTF. Here the CDR3 DNA reads TGTGCCAGCAGCCCCCCAGGTTGGGGGGGCTACACCTTC. The rearrangement links TRBV7-6 to TRBJ1-2; D possibly corresponds to TRBD1 (5 bases). Trimming removed 5 bases from V and 8 bases from J, with 15 bases in between. CDR1 and CDR2 from the germline V gene are SGHVS and FNYEAQ. The CDR3 totals 13 residues.

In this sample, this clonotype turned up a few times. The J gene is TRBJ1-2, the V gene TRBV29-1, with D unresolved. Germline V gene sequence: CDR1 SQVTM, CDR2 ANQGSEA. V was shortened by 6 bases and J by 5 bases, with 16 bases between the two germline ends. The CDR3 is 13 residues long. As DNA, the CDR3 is TGCAGCGTGTCGGGTAGAGCGATATATGGCTACACCTTC. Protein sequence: CSVSGRAIYGYTF.

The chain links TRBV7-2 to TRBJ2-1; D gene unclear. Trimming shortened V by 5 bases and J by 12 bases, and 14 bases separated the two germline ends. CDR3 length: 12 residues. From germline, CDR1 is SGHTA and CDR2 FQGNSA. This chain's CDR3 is CASSEYPGGQFF. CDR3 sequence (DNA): TGTGCCAGCAGCGAGTATCCTGGTGGGCAGTTCTTC.

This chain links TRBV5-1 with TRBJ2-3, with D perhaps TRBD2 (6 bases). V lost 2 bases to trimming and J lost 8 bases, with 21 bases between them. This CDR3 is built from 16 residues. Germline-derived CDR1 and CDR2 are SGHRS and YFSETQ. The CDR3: CASSFGTSPDRGTQYF. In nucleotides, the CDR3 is TGCGCCAGCAGCTTTGGTACTAGCCCTGATCGGGGTACGCAGTATTTT.

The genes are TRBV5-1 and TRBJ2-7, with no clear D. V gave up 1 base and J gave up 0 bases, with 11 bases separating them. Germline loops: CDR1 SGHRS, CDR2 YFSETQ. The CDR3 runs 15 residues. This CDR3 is CASSLKAPSSYEQYF. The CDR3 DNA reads TGCGCCAGCAGCTTGAAAGCACCGAGCTCCTACGAGCAGTACTTC. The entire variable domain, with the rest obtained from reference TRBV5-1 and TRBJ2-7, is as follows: KAGVTQTPRYLIKTRGQQVTLSCSPISGHRSVSWYQQTPGQGLQFLFEYFSETQRNKGNFPGRFSGRQFSNSRSEMNVSTLELGDSALYLCASSLKAPSSYEQYFGPGTRLTVT.

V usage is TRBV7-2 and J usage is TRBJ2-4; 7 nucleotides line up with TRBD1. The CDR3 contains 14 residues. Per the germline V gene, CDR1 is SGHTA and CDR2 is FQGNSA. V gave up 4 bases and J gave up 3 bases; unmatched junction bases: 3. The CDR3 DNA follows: TGTGCCAGCAGCTCGGGACAGATCAAAAACATTCAGTACTTC. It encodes CASSSGQIKNIQYF.

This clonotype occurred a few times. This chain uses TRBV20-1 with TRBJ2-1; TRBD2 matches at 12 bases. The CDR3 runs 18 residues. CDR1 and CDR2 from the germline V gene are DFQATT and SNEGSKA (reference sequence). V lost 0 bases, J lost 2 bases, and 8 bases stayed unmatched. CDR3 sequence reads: CSARDRASGGVTYNEQFF. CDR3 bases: TGCAGTGCTAGAGATCGGGCTAGCGGGGGGGTAACCTACAATGAGCAGTTCTTC.

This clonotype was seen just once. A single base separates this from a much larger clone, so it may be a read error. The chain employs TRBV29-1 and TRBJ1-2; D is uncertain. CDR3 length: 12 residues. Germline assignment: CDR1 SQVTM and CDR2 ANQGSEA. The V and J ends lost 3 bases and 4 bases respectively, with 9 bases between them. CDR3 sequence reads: CSVERRVYGYTF. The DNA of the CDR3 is TGCAGCGTTGAGCGGAGGGTCTATGGCTACACCTTC.

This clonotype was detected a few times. The CDR3 loop reads CASSRGLAEMSSYNEQFF. In DNA, the CDR3 is TGTGCCAGCAGCCGAGGACTAGCCGAGATGAGCTCCTACAATGAGCAGTTCTTC. This chain connects TRBV6-1 to TRBJ2-1; 8 bases match TRBD2. Germline lookup yields CDR1 MNHNS and CDR2 SASEGT. Trimming at V came to 6 bases and at J to 0 bases, leaving 13 bases not matched to a gene. The CDR3 extends over 18 amino acids.

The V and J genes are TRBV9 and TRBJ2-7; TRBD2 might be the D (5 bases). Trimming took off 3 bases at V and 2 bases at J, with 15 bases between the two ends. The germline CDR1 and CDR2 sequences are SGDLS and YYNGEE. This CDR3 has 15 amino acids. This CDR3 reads CASSENPGITYEQYF. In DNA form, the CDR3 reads TGTGCCAGCAGCGAAAATCCCGGGATCACCTACGAGCAGTACTTC. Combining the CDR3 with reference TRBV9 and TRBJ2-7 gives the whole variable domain DSGVTQTPKHLITATGQRVTLRCSPRSGDLSVYWYQQSLDQGLQFLIQYYNGEERAKGNILERFSAQQFPDLHSELNLSSLELGDSALYFCASSENPGITYEQYFGPGTRLTVT.

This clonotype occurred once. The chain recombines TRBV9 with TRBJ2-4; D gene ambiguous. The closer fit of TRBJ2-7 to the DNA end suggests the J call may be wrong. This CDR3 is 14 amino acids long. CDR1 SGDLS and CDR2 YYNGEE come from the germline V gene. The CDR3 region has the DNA TGTGCCAGCAGCCCGGCTGACCCCCACTACGAGCAGTACTTC. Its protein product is CASSPADPHYEQYF.